The 20 T cell receptor beta chains below were found in one sample sequenced in a study of identical twins' blood T cells. TCRdb recomputed calls from the 5' RACE reads with MiXCR, one row per CDR3 protein. The data contain around 380,000 distinct CDR3 sequences, around 30% of them singletons. Source material: PBMCs. These receptor sequences come from a woman aged 18 to 55 in good health.

This chain connects TRBV4-2 to TRBJ1-1; no clear D gene. Deletions cut 0 bases from V and 2 bases from J, with 10 bases between. Germline loops: CDR1 LGHNA, CDR2 YNFKEQ. The CDR3 covers 15 residues. The CDR3: CASSQEVRFNTEAFF. CDR3 DNA: TGTGCCAGCAGCCAAGAAGTCCGGTTTAACACTGAAGCTTTCTTT.

This clonotype has just a few counts. The chain couples TRBV12-3 or TRBV12-4 to TRBJ1-3, with D uncertain. The V end was cut by 4 bases, the J end by 2 bases, with 9 bases between. This CDR3 contains 14 residues. The CDR3 loop is CASSSKGTGNTIYF. DNA for the CDR3: TGTGCCAGCAGTTCAAAGGGCACTGGAAACACCATATATTTT.

This clonotype was seen repeatedly, ten times or more. This chain links TRBV20-1 with TRBJ1-3; D is unresolved. The V gene's germline CDR1 is DFQATT and CDR2 SNEGSKA (reference sequence). The CDR3 spans 15 residues. Trimming stripped 4 bases from V and 4 bases from J, with 17 bases between. The DNA for the CDR3 is TGCAGTGCTATCGGGGATAACCGATCGGGAAACACCATATATTTT. This gives the protein CSAIGDNRSGNTIYF.

Note on this clonotype: One junction end does not reproduce the germline sequence, and a read error may be involved. V and J are TRBV29-1 and TRBJ1-5, with unresolved D. The CDR3 has 13 amino acids. Germline CDR1 reads SQVTM; CDR2 reads ANQGSEA. CDR3 loop: CSVVWSSDQPQHF. In nucleotides, the CDR3 is TGCAGCGTTGTTTGGAGTAGCGATCAGCCCCAGCATTTT.

This clonotype was found a few times. The CDR3 nucleotides are TGTGCCAGCATTCGGGGGGACAGTGGGTATTCCGAAGCTTTCTTT. Protein product: CASIRGDSGYSEAFF. The V gene is TRBV5-6, the J gene TRBJ1-1; 7 positions agree with TRBD1. The CDR3 is made up of 15 amino acids. From germline, CDR1 is SGHDT and CDR2 YYEEEE. J lost 8 bases, V lost 6 bases, and 16 bases had no gene match.

The chain employs TRBV6-5 and TRBJ2-3; maybe TRBD2 (5 bases). CDR3 length: 16 residues. CDR1 is MNHEY and CDR2 is SVGAGI in the germline V gene. V lost 0 bases and J lost 4, with 14 bases in between. CDR3: CASSYSMAGVSDTQYF. In DNA form, the CDR3 reads TGTGCCAGCAGTTACTCCATGGCGGGTGTGTCAGATACGCAGTATTTT.

The chain joins TRBV20-1 to TRBJ1-4; D gene uncertain. Looked up from germline, CDR1 is DFQATT and CDR2 is SNEGSKA (reference sequence). The germline V and J ends were trimmed by 4 bases and 8 bases, with 11 bases remaining between them. The CDR3 sequence is 12 residues long. CDR3 region: CSATVMPEKLFF. CDR3 in DNA: TGCAGTGCTACGGTCATGCCGGAAAAACTGTTTTTT.

This clonotype was counted a few times. The gene calls are TRBV12-3 or TRBV12-4 and TRBJ2-1, with unresolved D. V lost 0 bases, J lost 0 bases, and 15 bases lay in between. This CDR3 is built from 18 residues. CDR3 bases: TGTGCCAGCAGTTTAGCCTATTTGACACTCAGCTCCTACAATGAGCAGTTCTTC. Translating gives CASSLAYLTLSSYNEQFF.

This chain connects TRBV27 to TRBJ1-5; D gene unclear. Germline V gives CDR1 MNHEY, CDR2 SMNVEV (reference sequence). CDR3 length equals 14 residues. Deletions cut 2 bases from V and 4 bases from J, with 9 bases between. CDR3 in DNA: TGTGCCAGCAGTTTAAAGGCTCGGAATCAGCCCCAGCATTTT. This gives the protein CASSLKARNQPQHF.

This clonotype was recorded at least ten times. The rearrangement links TRBV20-1 to TRBJ1-3; the match to TRBD1 covers 7 bases. The trim removed 3 bases at V and 3 bases at J, leaving 5 bases unmatched. The CDR3 totals 14 residues. From germline, CDR1 is DFQATT and CDR2 SNEGSKA (reference sequence). The CDR3 is CSARGTVDGNTIYF. The CDR3 DNA sequence: TGCAGTGCTAGGGGGACAGTCGATGGAAACACCATATATTTT.

This clonotype has ten or more counts. The V gene is TRBV10-3, the J gene TRBJ1-2; D gene unclear. The V end lost 3 bases, the J end lost 0 bases, and 17 bases lay between the germline ends. CDR3 length equals 17 residues. Germline V gene data show CDR1 as ENHRY and CDR2 as SYGVKD. The CDR3 spells CAISESGTVLSNYGYTF. The CDR3 nucleotides are TGTGCCATCAGTGAAAGTGGTACCGTTCTTTCTAACTATGGCTACACCTTC.

The chain couples TRBV20-1 to TRBJ2-1, with 10 positions matching TRBD2. Germline V CDR1 and CDR2: DFQATT, SNEGSKA (reference sequence). V was clipped by 0 bases and J by 4 bases; unmatched bases: 6. The length of the CDR3 is 16 residues. Here the CDR3 DNA reads TGCAGTGCTAGAGACATTACTAGCGGGACATACAATGAGCAGTTCTTC. Amino acid sequence: CSARDITSGTYNEQFF.

This clonotype was found many times. The J gene is TRBJ2-1, the V gene TRBV14, with D possibly being TRBD2 (5 bases). The V end lost 5 bases, the J end lost 4 bases, and 18 bases lay between the germline ends. CDR3 length: 16 amino acids. From germline, CDR1 is SGHDN and CDR2 FVKESK. CDR3 nucleotide sequence: TGTGCCAGCAGCTACGTCGGGGTAGTCGGGTACAATGAGCAGTTCTTC. Protein sequence: CASSYVGVVGYNEQFF.

This clonotype was found a few times. V usage is TRBV5-1 and J usage is TRBJ1-2; D remains unclear. Germline values: CDR1 SGHRS, CDR2 YFSETQ. V was cut by 0 bases and J by 10 bases, with 7 bases left in between. The CDR3 length is 11 residues. This CDR3 reads CASSLGQNYTF. CDR3 nucleotides: TGCGCCAGCAGCTTGGGGCAGAACTACACCTTC.

This clonotype was observed at least ten times. The chain is built from TRBV20-1 and TRBJ1-1; a possible D gene is TRBD1 (5 bases). The CDR3 contains 12 residues. CDR1 DFQATT and CDR2 SNEGSKA come from the germline V gene (reference sequence). The V gene lost 6 bases and the J gene lost 10 bases, with 18 bases spanning the gap. Here the CDR3 DNA reads TGCAGTGCCCATCTGGCAGGGTTGGTAGCTTTCTTT. This gives the protein CSAHLAGLVAFF.

Of note for this clonotype: The germline gene is not matched at one end of the junction; a read error may be the cause. J is TRBJ2-3 and V is TRBV12-3 or TRBV12-4, with D perhaps TRBD2 (6 bases). CDR3 size: 15 residues. The CDR3 sequence: CVSSLGGRTTDTQYF. The CDR3 DNA sequence: TGTGTCAGCAGTCTCGGAGGGCGAACCACAGATACGCAGTATTTT.

This clonotype was observed a handful of times. The V call is TRBV29-1, the J call TRBJ2-7; D may be TRBD2 (6 bases). The V end lost 7 bases, the J end lost 2 bases, and 18 bases lay between the germline ends. The germline CDR1 and CDR2 sequences are SQVTM and ANQGSEA. The CDR3 is made up of 14 amino acids. Here the CDR3 reads CSASAGTSTYEQYF. CDR3 in DNA: TGCAGCGCCTCTGCCGGGACTTCTACCTACGAGCAGTACTTC.

The chain uses TRBV11-2 and TRBJ1-6, with D unresolved. CDR3 size: 15 residues. Trimming shortened V by 8 bases and J by 9 bases, and 20 bases separated the two germline ends. Germline assignment: CDR1 SGHAT and CDR2 FQNNGV. DNA for the CDR3: TGTGCCAGCGCAAGAGGGCAGGCGGAAACTTCACCCCTCCACTTT. Amino acids: CASARGQAETSPLHF.

This chain connects TRBV5-1 to TRBJ1-1, with no clear D. Trimming stripped 4 bases from V and 2 bases from J, with 9 bases between. Germline V gene sequence: CDR1 SGHRS, CDR2 YFSETQ. The CDR3 has 13 residues. CDR3 region: CASSTTPNTEAFF. CDR3 nucleotide sequence: TGCGCCAGCAGCACCACACCAAACACTGAAGCTTTCTTT.

This clonotype was detected many times. V and J are TRBV20-1 and TRBJ1-6; TRBD1 matches at 7 bases. The germline V gene has CDR1 DFQATT and CDR2 SNEGSKA (reference sequence). V lost 5 bases and J lost 10; bases outside the gene matches: 8. The CDR3 is 13 amino acids. CDR3 in amino acids: CSAERDSSSPLHF. In nucleotides, the CDR3 is TGCAGTGCTGAGCGGGACAGCAGCTCACCCCTCCACTTT.